The rows below give T cell receptor beta chains drawn from one sample of a study of beta chain features in type 1 diabetes. TCRdb's copy holds only in-frame clones and misses some; the assay was immunoSEQ multiplex PCR. Of more than 250,000 clones in the sample, around 20% were seen once. Sequenced material: naive CD4+ T cells from blood. The receptors here all came from a woman aged 40-49 years with type 1 diabetes. Both conserved end residues are part of each CDR3. The size field is filled for only some rows; it gives once, few, many or a size class.

v_call | clone_size | cdr3_aa
TRBV2 | . | CASSEGSSGGQHTQYF
TRBV6-5 | few | CASSYSRDVNQPQHF
TRBV5-4 | few | CASSPQAAGTGGYEQYF
TRBV6-5 | few | CASVGRGANTEAFF
TRBV2 | few | CASSEDRQGGKLFF
TRBV11-1 | few | CASSLQTGTLPYEQYF
TRBV5-1 | . | CASSLAALRDSEQYF
TRBV2 | . | CASSGWNRNNEQFF
TRBV25-1 | few | CASSELGLAPNTGELFF
TRBV10-3 | few | CAISNYPSGANVLTF
TRBV4-1 | . | CASSHAGTGGETYTF
TRBV9 | . | CASSRGTDTQYF
TRBV23-1 | . | CASSQPGWTANTEAFF
TRBV28 | . | CASSLDIAGAQETQYF
TRBV5-1 | few | CASSSGQPKETQYF
TRBV14 | few | CASSQGDRATYEQYF
TRBV18 | few | CASSPSEGYGYTF
TRBV5-1 | . | CASSLTSGPYNEQFF
TRBV5-1 | once | CASSGKGDTEAFF
TRBV7-7 | . | CASSFGTGEETQYF
TRBV20-1 | few | CSAPEEAEAFF
TRBV27 | . | CASSLGQLVPYNEQFF
TRBV7-9 | . | CATSGRAYDNEQFF
TRBV30 | . | CARGLVNEQYF
TRBV7-2 | . | CASSFGGSQETQYF
TRBV5-1 | . | CASRRQGAVLETQYF
TRBV7-2 | . | CASSFQTALSTDTQYF
TRBV5-1 | . | CASSLEWGQGREQFF